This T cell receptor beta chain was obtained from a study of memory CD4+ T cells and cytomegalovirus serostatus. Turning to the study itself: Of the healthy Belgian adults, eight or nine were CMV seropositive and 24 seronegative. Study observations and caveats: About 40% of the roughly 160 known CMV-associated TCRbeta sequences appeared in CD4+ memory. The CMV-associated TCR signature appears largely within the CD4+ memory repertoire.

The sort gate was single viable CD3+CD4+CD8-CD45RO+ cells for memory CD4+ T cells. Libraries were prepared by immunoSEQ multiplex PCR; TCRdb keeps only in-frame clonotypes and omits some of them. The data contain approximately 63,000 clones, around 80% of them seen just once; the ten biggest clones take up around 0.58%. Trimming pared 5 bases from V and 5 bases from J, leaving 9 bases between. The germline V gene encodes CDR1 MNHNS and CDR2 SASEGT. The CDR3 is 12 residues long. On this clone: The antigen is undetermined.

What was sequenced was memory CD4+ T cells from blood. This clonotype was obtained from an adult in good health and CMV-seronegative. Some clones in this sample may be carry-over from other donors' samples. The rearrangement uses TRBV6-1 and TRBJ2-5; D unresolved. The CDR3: CASSFWRETQYF. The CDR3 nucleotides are TGTGCCAGCAGTTTTTGGCGGGAGACCCAGTACTTC.